The 16 T cell receptor beta chains below come from one sample, sequenced in a study of PD-1 blockade in classical Hodgkin lymphoma. As for time point: cycle 4 day 1 (C4D1), after more than 5 weeks of nivolumab. The patients all showed relapse after autologous stem cell transplantation, while their brentuximab vedotin exposure varied. Method: immunoSEQ multiplex PCR; TCRdb's copy keeps in-frame clones and lacks some. The sample yields around 25,000 clones, around 72% seen once. This material consisted of peripheral blood mononuclear cells (PBMCs), taken before the fourth cycle of nivolumab. The receptors originated from a human donor with classical Hodgkin lymphoma.

The chain employs TRBV15 and TRBJ2-2; D unresolved. The germline V gene encodes CDR1 LNHNV and CDR2 YYDKDF (reference sequence). V was clipped by 8 bases and J by 3 bases, with 4 bases between them. This CDR3 is 11 amino acids long. This chain's CDR3 is CATEDTGELFF. CDR3 DNA sequence: TGTGCCACCGAGGACACCGGGGAGCTGTTTTTT.

The chain recombines TRBV19 with TRBJ2-5, with D maybe TRBD2 (5 bases). The ends were cut back, 7 bases at V and 7 bases at J, with 16 bases in the middle. CDR3 length equals 13 residues. Germline V lookup: CDR1 LNHDA, CDR2 SQIVND (reference sequence). The CDR3, as DNA: TGTGCCAGTACTCCGGGAATCCACGGGACCCAGTACTTC. Encoded protein: CASTPGIHGTQYF.

V and J are TRBV5-6 and TRBJ1-1; D ambiguous. From germline, CDR1 is SGHDT and CDR2 YYEEEE. The CDR3 runs to 16 residues. The V gene lost 2 bases and the J gene lost 1 base, with 15 bases spanning the gap. CDR3: CASSLQWIFENTEAFF. The CDR3 coding sequence is TGTGCCAGCAGCTTACAATGGATCTTCGAGAACACTGAAGCTTTCTTT.

CDR3 coding DNA: TGTGCCAGCAGTGCTCGATGGACAGTCTACGGCAATCAGCCCCAGCATTTT. Translation: CASSARWTVYGNQPQHF. The chain is built from TRBV6-1 and TRBJ1-5; D might be TRBD1 (6 bases). The V and J ends lost 4 bases and 2 bases respectively, with 18 bases between them. The CDR3 contains 17 residues. Germline assignment: CDR1 MNHNS and CDR2 SASEGT.

The CDR3 loop is CASGPNQPQHF. The CDR3 nucleotides are TGTGCCAGCGGACCCAATCAGCCCCAGCATTTT. This rearrangement joins TRBV27 to TRBJ1-5; D gene ambiguous. Germline loops: CDR1 MNHEY, CDR2 SMNVEV (reference sequence). The V end was cut by 8 bases, the J end by 3 bases, with 5 bases between. The length of the CDR3 is 11 residues.

The CDR3 DNA reads as TGTGCCAGCAGTGTCCCGGGGGTACCCCTCCACTTT. Translated, it gives CASSVPGVPLHF. The chain couples TRBV2 to TRBJ1-6, with D perhaps matching TRBD1 (5 bases). With 4 bases removed from V and 12 bases from J, the gap between germline ends came to 10 bases. The CDR3 totals 12 residues. CDR1 is SNHLY and CDR2 is FYNNEI in the germline V gene.

This clone rates as medium-sized (0.01 to 0.1%). The J gene is TRBJ2-3, the V gene TRBV5-3; tentatively, D is TRBD2 (5 bases). TRBV5-3 is annotated as an ORF whose role is uncertain. This CDR3 is built from 14 residues. Trimming removed 5 bases at V and 2 bases at J, with 12 bases between. CDR3 loop: CARSFSGNTDTQYF. The CDR3 DNA reads as TGTGCCAGAAGTTTCTCGGGGAACACAGATACGCAGTATTTT.

The DNA for the CDR3 is TGTGCCAGCAGCCGGGACAGGGGGCTCAATGAGCAGTTCTTC. Translated, it gives CASSRDRGLNEQFF. V usage is TRBV6-5 and J usage is TRBJ2-1; 12 positions match TRBD1. CDR3 length: 14 residues. Trimming at V came to 6 bases and at J to 6 bases, leaving 3 bases not matched to a gene. CDR1 MNHEY and CDR2 SVGAGI come from the germline V gene.

The chain uses TRBV28 and TRBJ2-7; 10 bases align to TRBD1. V lost 8 bases to trimming and J lost 1 base; unmatched junction nucleotides: 11. CDR3 length: 16 amino acids. Looked up from germline, CDR1 is MDHEN and CDR2 is SYDVKM. CDR3 DNA: TGTGCCAGCCCAGCCTCCGGGACAGGGGTGTCCTACGAGCAGTACTTC. Its protein is CASPASGTGVSYEQYF. Filled out from reference TRBV28 and TRBJ2-7, the complete variable domain reads DVKVTQSSRYLVKRTGEKVFLECVQDMDHENMFWYRQDPGLGLRLIYFSYDVKMKEKGDIPEGYSVSREKKERFSLILESASTNQTSMYLCASPASGTGVSYEQYFGPGTRLTVT.

The chain links TRBV19 to TRBJ2-2; D is unclear. V gave up 5 bases and J gave up 11 bases, with 18 bases separating them. Germline CDR1 LNHDA, CDR2 SQIVND (reference sequence). The CDR3 runs 14 residues. CDR3 sequence (DNA): TGTGCCAGTAGTCCCGATGGCAGGTATCACGAGCTGTTTTTT. This translates into CASSPDGRYHELFF.

By share, this clone ranks as medium-sized (0.01 to 0.1%). The chain combines TRBV5-4 with TRBJ2-3, with a tentative D call TRBD2 (6 bases). This CDR3 has 14 amino acids. The V gene lost 2 bases and the J gene lost 3 bases, with 10 bases spanning the gap. Germline loops: CDR1 SGHNT, CDR2 YYREEE (reference sequence). Here the CDR3 DNA reads TGTGCCAGCAGCTTACCGGGGGTAACAGATACGCAGTATTTT. It translates to CASSLPGVTDTQYF.

The rearrangement joins TRBV7-5 to TRBJ1-6; TRBD1 is the table's D call and was not checked against the DNA. TRBV7-5 constitutes a pseudogene. The CDR3 sequence is 17 residues long. CDR3 residues: CVRSYRQGRYGYSPLHF. In DNA, the CDR3 is TGTGTCAGAAGCTACAGACAGGGACGGTACGGGTACTCACCCCTCCACTTT.

The chain has TRBV6-1 and TRBJ2-1; possible D gene TRBD1, 5 bases. CDR3 length equals 15 residues. V lost 7 bases, J lost 0 bases, and 13 bases lay in between. Germline V gene lookup returns CDR1 MNHNS and CDR2 SASEGT. The DNA of the CDR3 is TGTGCCAGCATCGAGAGGCAGGGCTCCTACAATGAGCAGTTCTTC. Its protein is CASIERQGSYNEQFF.

This clone was counted only a few times. The chain recombines TRBV27 with TRBJ2-3, with D maybe TRBD1 (5 bases). CDR3 length equals 13 residues. Per the germline V gene, CDR1 is MNHEY and CDR2 is SMNVEV (reference sequence). Trimming removed 5 bases at V and 7 bases at J, with 13 bases between. CDR3 DNA sequence: TGTGCCAGCAGTCCCCCCCAGGGATATACGCAGTATTTT. Residues: CASSPPQGYTQYF.

The V and J genes are TRBV6-5 and TRBJ2-6, with 8 bases that match TRBD1. The trim removed 6 bases at V and 12 bases at J, leaving 10 bases unmatched. The CDR3 runs to 14 residues. The germline CDR1 and CDR2 sequences are MNHEY and SVGAGI. CDR3 amino acids: CASREQGGPSVLTF. CDR3 DNA: TGTGCCAGCAGGGAACAGGGGGGCCCTAGCGTCCTGACTTTC.

With regard to this clone: A read error may produce the germline difference seen at one junction end. The chain combines TRBV20-1 with TRBJ2-1; D gene ambiguous. The CDR3 has 11 amino acids. Germline V lookup: CDR1 DFQATT, CDR2 SNEGSKA (reference sequence). The CDR3 spells CSARAHNEQFF. The CDR3 DNA is TGCAGTGCCAGAGCCCACAATGAGCAGTTCTTC.